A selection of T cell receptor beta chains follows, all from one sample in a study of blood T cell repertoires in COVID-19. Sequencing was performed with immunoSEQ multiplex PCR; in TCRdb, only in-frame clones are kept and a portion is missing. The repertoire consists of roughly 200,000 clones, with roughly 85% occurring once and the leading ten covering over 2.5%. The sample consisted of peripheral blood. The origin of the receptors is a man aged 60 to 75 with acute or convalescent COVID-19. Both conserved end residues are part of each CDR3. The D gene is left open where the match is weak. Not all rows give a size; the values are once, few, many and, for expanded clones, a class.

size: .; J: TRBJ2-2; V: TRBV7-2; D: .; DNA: TGTGCCAGCAGCCTATCCAACACCGGGGAGCTGTTTTTT; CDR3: CASSLSNTGELFF
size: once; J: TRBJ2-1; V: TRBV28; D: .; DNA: TGTGCCAGCAGTTTCTATGTCGGGACATCGTACAATGAGCAGTTCTTC; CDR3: CASSFYVGTSYNEQFF
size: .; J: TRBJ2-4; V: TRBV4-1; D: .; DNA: TGCGCCAGCAGCCAAGATCGCAGGGGAAACATTCAGTACTTC; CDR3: CASSQDRRGNIQYF
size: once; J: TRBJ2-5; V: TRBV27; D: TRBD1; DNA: TGTGCCAGCAGTTCGCCGGGACAGGAGGGAGAGACCCAGTACTTC; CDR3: CASSSPGQEGETQYF
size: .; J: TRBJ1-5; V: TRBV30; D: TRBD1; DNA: TGTGCCTGGAGCGGACAGGGGGCTCAGCCCCAGCATTTT; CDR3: CAWSGQGAQPQHF
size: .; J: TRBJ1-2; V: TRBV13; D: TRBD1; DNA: TGTGCCAGCAGCATTAGACAGGGGGGCTACACCTTC; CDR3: CASSIRQGGYTF
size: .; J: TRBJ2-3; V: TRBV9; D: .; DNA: TGTGCCAGCAGCGTAGGAGTTGGCGGGCCAACAGATACGCAGTATTTT; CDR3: CASSVGVGGPTDTQYF
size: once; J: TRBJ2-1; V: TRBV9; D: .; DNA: TGTGCCAGCAGCGTAGCCCCAGGGGGATCTTGGGGGGATGAGCAGTTCTTC; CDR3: CASSVAPGGSWGDEQFF
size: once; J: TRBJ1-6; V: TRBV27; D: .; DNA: TGTGCCAGCAGTTACAGCCTTAGTTCACCCCTCCACTTT; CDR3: CASSYSLSSPLHF
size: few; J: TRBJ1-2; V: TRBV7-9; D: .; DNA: TGTGCCAGCAGCACAGACGACAGGTCTGGCTACACCTTC; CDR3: CASSTDDRSGYTF
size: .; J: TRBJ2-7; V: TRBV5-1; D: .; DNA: TGCGCCAGCAGCTTGGTTGCGGGACCTTCCTACGAGCAGTACTTC; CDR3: CASSLVAGPSYEQYF
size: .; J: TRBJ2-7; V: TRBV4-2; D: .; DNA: TGTGCCAGCAGCGCACGACACGGAACCTACGAGCAGTACTTC; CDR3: CASSARHGTYEQYF
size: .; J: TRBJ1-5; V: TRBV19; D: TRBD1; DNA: TGTGCCAGTACCACACCCAGGGGGACAGGGGGCAATCAGCCCCAGCATTTT; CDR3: CASTTPRGTGGNQPQHF
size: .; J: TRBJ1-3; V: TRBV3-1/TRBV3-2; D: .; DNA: TGTGCCAGCAGCCAGGGGGCAAGTGGAAACACCATATATTTT; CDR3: CASSQGASGNTIYF
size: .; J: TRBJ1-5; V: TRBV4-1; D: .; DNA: TGCGCCAGCAGCCAAGTTGGGGAGACGAGCAATCAGCCCCAGCATTTT; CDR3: CASSQVGETSNQPQHF
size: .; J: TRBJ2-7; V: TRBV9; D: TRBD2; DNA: TGTGCCAGCAGCCCCGGACTAGCGGGAACCCCCTACGAGCAGTACTTC; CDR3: CASSPGLAGTPYEQYF
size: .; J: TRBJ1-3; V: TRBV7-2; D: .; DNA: TGTGCCAGCAGCTTAGCGTGGTCAGGTGCCTACTCTGGAAACACCATATATTTT; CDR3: CASSLAWSGAYSGNTIYF
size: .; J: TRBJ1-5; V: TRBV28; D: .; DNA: TGTGCCAGCAGTTTATTCAGGATACGGCTGGTGGGCGGGAATCAGCCCCAGCATTTT; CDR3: CASSLFRIRLVGGNQPQHF
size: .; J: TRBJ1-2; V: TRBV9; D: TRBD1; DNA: TGTGCCAGCAGCCCAAACGGGGGACAGGGGGCCTATGGCTACACCTTC; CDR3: CASSPNGGQGAYGYTF
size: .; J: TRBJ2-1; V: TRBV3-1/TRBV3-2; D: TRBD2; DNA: TGTGCCAGCAGCCTGGGACTAGCGGGAGGAGGCAATGAGCAGTTCTTC; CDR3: CASSLGLAGGGNEQFF
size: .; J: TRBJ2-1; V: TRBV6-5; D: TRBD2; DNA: TGTGCCAGCATAATTAATCCGGGACTAGAAAATGAGCAGTTCTTC; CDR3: CASIINPGLENEQFF
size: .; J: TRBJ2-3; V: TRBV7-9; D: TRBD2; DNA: TGTGCCAGCAACACCGGGACTAGCGGGACCACAGATACGCAGTATTTT; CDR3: CASNTGTSGTTDTQYF
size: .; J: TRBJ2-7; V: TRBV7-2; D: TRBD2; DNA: TGTGCCAGCAGCTTGGGAGGGACCGCGGGGGAGCAGTACTTC; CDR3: CASSLGGTAGEQYF
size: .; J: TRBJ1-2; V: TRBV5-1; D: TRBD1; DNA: TGCGCCAGCAGCGCCGGGACAGGGAGCGGCTACACCTTC; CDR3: CASSAGTGSGYTF
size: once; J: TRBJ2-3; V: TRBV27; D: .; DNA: TGTGCCAGCAGTCCGTACTTGACCGGGGATACGCAGTATTTT; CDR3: CASSPYLTGDTQYF
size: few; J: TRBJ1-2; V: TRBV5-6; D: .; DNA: TGTGCCAGCAGCCCACCGGAGGGTGAGGGCTACACCTTC; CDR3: CASSPPEGEGYTF
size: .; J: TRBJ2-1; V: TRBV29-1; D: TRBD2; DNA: TGCAGCGGACGTAGCGGGGGTTCCTACAATGAGCAGTTCTTC; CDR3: CSGRSGGSYNEQFF
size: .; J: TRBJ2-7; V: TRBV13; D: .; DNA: TGTGCCAGCAGCGCCCGCGAGGGCCTCTCCTACGAGCAGTACTTC; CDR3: CASSAREGLSYEQYF
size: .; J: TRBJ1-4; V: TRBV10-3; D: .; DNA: TGTGCCATCAGTGACCCAGGGTTGGGTGAAAAACTGTTTTTT; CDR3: CAISDPGLGEKLFF
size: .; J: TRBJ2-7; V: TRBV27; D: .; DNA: TGTGCCAGCAGTTTAGTACAGGGCCGGGGTTTCGAGCAGTACTTC; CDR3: CASSLVQGRGFEQYF
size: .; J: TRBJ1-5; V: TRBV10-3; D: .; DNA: TGTGCCATCGGGGGGAGGGAAAATCAGCCCCAGCATTTT; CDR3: CAIGGRENQPQHF
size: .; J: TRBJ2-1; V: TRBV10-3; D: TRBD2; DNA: TGTGCCGCACGAGGGGGACTAGCGGGTGGGGATGAGCAGTTCTTC; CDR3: CAARGGLAGGDEQFF
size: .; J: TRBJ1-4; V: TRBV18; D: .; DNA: TGTGCCAGCTCACCCGGGCAGGGGAAGGAAAAACTGTTTTTT; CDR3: CASSPGQGKEKLFF
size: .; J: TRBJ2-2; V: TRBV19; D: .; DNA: TGTGCCAGTACTTTACGACTCCCGGCCGGGGAGCTGTTTTTT; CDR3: CASTLRLPAGELFF
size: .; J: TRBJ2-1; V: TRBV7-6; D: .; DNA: TGTGCCAGCAGCTTAGAGTCCTCTCTTAGCTCCTACAATGAGCAGTTCTTC; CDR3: CASSLESSLSSYNEQFF
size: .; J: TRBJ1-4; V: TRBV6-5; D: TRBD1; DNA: TGTGCCAGCACTCTGGCCGGGACAGGGAGGGAAAAACTGTTTTTT; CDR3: CASTLAGTGREKLFF
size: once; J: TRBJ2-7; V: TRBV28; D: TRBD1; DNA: TGTGCCAGCTATTCGACAGGGTCTCGCTACGAGCAGTACTTC; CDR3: CASYSTGSRYEQYF
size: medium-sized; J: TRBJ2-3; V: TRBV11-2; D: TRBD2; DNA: TGTGCCAGCAGCGTTACTAGCGGGACAACAGATACGCAGTATTTT; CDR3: CASSVTSGTTDTQYF
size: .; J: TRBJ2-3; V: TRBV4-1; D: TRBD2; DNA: TGCGCCAGCAGCCAAGGGCGGGGGATCACGCCAGATACGCAGTATTTT; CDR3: CASSQGRGITPDTQYF
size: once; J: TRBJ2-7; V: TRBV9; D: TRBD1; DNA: TGTGCCAGCAGCGAACATACAGGGGCCGGGTCCTACGAGCAGTACTTC; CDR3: CASSEHTGAGSYEQYF
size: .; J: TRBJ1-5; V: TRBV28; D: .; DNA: TGTGCCAGCAGCCCCGGGGTTGGCAATCAGCCCCAGCATTTT; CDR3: CASSPGVGNQPQHF
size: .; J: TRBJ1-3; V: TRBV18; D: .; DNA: TGTGCCAGCTCACCAGGAAGGGGCCCTGGAAACACCATATATTTT; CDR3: CASSPGRGPGNTIYF
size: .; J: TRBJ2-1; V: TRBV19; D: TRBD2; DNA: TGTGCCAGTAGACTAGCGGGACTAGCGGGGGAAGCCTACAATGAGCAGTTCTTC; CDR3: CASRLAGLAGEAYNEQFF